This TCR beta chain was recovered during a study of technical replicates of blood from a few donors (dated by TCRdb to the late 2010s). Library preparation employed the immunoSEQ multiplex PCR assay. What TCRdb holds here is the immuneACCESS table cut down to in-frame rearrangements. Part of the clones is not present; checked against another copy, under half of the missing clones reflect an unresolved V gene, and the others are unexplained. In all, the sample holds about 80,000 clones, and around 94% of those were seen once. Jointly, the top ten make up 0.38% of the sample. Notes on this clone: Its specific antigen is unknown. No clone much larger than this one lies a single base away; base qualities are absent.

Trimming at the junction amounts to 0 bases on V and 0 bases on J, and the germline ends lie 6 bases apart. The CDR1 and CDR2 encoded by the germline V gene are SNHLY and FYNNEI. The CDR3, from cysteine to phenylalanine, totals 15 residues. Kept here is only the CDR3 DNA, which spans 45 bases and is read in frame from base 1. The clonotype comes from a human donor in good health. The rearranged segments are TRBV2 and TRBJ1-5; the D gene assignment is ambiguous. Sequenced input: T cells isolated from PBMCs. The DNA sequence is TGTGCCAGCAGTGAAGCGGGCCATAGCAATCAGCCCCAGCATTTT. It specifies CASSEAGHSNQPQHF.